Sequencing of this TCR beta chain was carried out in a study of cytomegalovirus exposure and HLA in healthy donors. Trimming took 6 bases from V and 7 from J, leaving 18 bases between them. CDR1 and CDR2 (germline): MNHEY, SVGAGI. CDR3 size: 14 residues. Libraries were prepared by immunoSEQ multiplex PCR; TCRdb keeps only in-frame clonotypes and omits some of them. The sample contains around 140,000 clones, 89% of which appear only once. This clonotype was obtained from a woman younger than 35 in good health and CMV-seronegative. This chain joins TRBV6-5 and TRBJ1-2; no clear D. Sequencing was done on a sample of PBMCs. The CDR3 protein is CASSPGGKLSGYTF. In DNA form, the CDR3 reads TGTGCCAGCAGCCCCGGAGGGAAGTTAAGTGGCTACACCTTC.